Below, 5 T cell receptor beta chains from the same sample are listed, as sequenced in a study of blood T cell repertoires in COVID-19. The method was immunoSEQ multiplex PCR; TCRdb's version includes in-frame clones alone and lacks a portion of them. The table lists about 300,000 clones, around 87% of them singletons. The material sequenced was peripheral blood. Receptor source: an older man with acute or convalescent COVID-19.

The V call is TRBV6-2 or TRBV6-3, the J call TRBJ2-7; 8 positions match TRBD1. Germline V gives CDR1 MNHEY, CDR2 SVGEGT. V trimming: 6 bases; J trimming: 4 bases; junction bases outside the gene matches: 11. The CDR3 sequence is 15 residues long. The CDR3, as DNA: TGTGCCAGCAGCCAAATAGGACAGGGTTCGTACGAGCAGTACTTC. Protein: CASSQIGQGSYEQYF.

The chain recombines TRBV6-5 with TRBJ1-4, with a possible D match to TRBD1 (6 bases). V lost 7 bases to trimming and J lost 8 bases, with 20 bases between them. CDR1 and CDR2 (germline): MNHEY, SVGAGI. This CDR3 region has 15 residues. The CDR3 DNA reads TGTGCCAGCACCCTAGGGGGGGGGATCGAAGAAAAACTGTTTTTT. Protein product: CASTLGGGIEEKLFF.

This sequence joins TRBV28 and TRBJ2-1; 10 bases are a match to TRBD2. There are 14 residues in the CDR3. The trim removed 8 bases at V and 9 bases at J, leaving 10 bases unmatched. Germline V gene sequence: CDR1 MDHEN, CDR2 SYDVKM. The DNA for the CDR3 is TGTGCCAGCGATCTAGCGGGAGCGGGAGGTGAGCAGTTCTTC. Amino acid sequence: CASDLAGAGGEQFF.

The V and J genes are TRBV7-2 and TRBJ2-7; no firm D call. There are 15 residues in the CDR3. CDR1 and CDR2 (germline): SGHTA, FQGNSA. V lost 3 bases and J lost 0, with 12 bases in between. This CDR3 reads CASSLGSLSSYEQYF. Written as DNA, the CDR3 is TGTGCCAGCAGCTTGGGCTCCTTAAGCTCCTACGAGCAGTACTTC.

This chain uses TRBV5-6 with TRBJ2-1, with TRBD2 matching 12 bases. In germline, CDR1 is SGHDT, CDR2 YYEEEE. The CDR3 runs to 15 residues. Trimming cost V 2 bases and J 7 bases; bases outside gene matches: 4. For the CDR3, the DNA is TGTGCCAGCAGCTTTCTAGCGGGGGGGAGAAATGAGCAGTTCTTC. Amino acid sequence: CASSFLAGGRNEQFF.